Only one count was recorded for the clone carrying this T cell receptor (beta chain). Its antigen remains unknown. Within the sample, other DNA sequences also encode this same CDR3. This CDR3 is 12 amino acids long. Germline V gives CDR1 MNHEY, CDR2 SVGAGI. V lost 2 bases and J 5 bases, leaving 3 bases between the germline ends. The data originate from a study of shared clonotypes between healthy human individuals. At the level of the study: With ages of 18 to 49, the donors were a couple of women and three men.

Study-wide results and limits: Researchers sampled only blood; tissue repertoires likely differ. Some naive CD4 clonotypes, 4.5% to 5.5%, turned up in common across a handful of donors. Non-shared clonotypes were found to have lower generation probabilities than the clonotypes that were shared by all four of the sorted-subset donors.

This table comes from immunoSEQ multiplex PCR, and its TCRdb copy is limited to in-frame clones, with some not included. The repertoire has about 2.3 million clones, approximately 95% of them found once; the top ten carry 0.35% to 0.5%. The source of this sequence is a man aged 18-30 years in good health. Some clones in this sample may be carry-over from other donors' samples. The chain couples TRBV6-5 to TRBJ2-2; no clear D gene. The sequencing sample was made of naive CD4+ T cells from PBMCs. Subset denoted: CD45RA+ positively selected. The CDR3 spells CASSYQTGELFF. In DNA form, the CDR3 reads TGTGCCAGCAGTTACCAGACCGGGGAGCTGTTTTTT.